Listed here are 18 T cell receptor beta chains from one sample, sequenced in a study of blood T cell repertoires in COVID-19. The data were produced by immunoSEQ multiplex PCR, yet TCRdb's version contains in-frame clones alone and is incomplete. The sample consists of approximately 150,000 clones, about 81% of them appearing once. Sequenced sample: peripheral blood. Every receptor here comes from a woman between 65 and 79 years old with acute or convalescent COVID-19.

This clone appeared a few times. The CDR3 coding sequence is TGCGCCAGCAGGCTTGGCGGGACCGCTGACGGGGAGCAGTACTTC. This encodes CASRLGGTADGEQYF. This chain joins TRBV5-1 and TRBJ2-7; tentatively, D is TRBD2 (6 bases). Trimming stripped 5 bases from V and 7 bases from J, with 22 bases between. Germline assignment: CDR1 SGHRS and CDR2 YFSETQ. The CDR3 contains 15 residues.

The V and J genes are TRBV29-1 and TRBJ2-1, with TRBD2 identical over 8 bases. The CDR3 has 14 residues. The V gene end was trimmed by 5 bases and the J gene end by 5 bases; junction bases not matched to a gene: 8. Germline CDR1 reads SQVTM; CDR2 reads ANQGSEA. CDR3 sequence reads: CSVSGRGVNNEQFF. The CDR3 bases are TGCAGCGTTTCGGGGCGGGGGGTCAACAATGAGCAGTTCTTC.

The chain recombines TRBV27 with TRBJ1-4, with D perhaps matching TRBD1 (6 bases). Germline V gene sequence: CDR1 MNHEY, CDR2 SMNVEV (reference sequence). V lost 2 bases and J lost 10, with 14 bases in between. The CDR3 is 14 residues long. The CDR3 here is CASSLNERGGKLFF. As DNA, the CDR3 is TGTGCCAGCAGTTTAAATGAAAGGGGGGGAAAACTGTTTTTT.

This clone was counted once. Written as DNA, the CDR3 is TGTGCCAGCAGCCCGGGACTAGCGGGAGGCGGGGATGAGCAGTTCTTC. This sequence encodes CASSPGLAGGGDEQFF. This chain links TRBV5-6 with TRBJ2-1, with TRBD2 matching over 15 bases. Germline trimming cut 4 bases from V and 8 bases from J; bases unmatched to any gene: 7. CDR3 size: 16 residues. Germline V gives CDR1 SGHDT, CDR2 YYEEEE.

The CDR3 region is CRSPGDRRYNEQFF. CDR3 DNA: TGCAGGTCCCCAGGGGACAGGCGCTACAATGAGCAGTTCTTC. The chain carries TRBV29-1 and TRBJ2-1; 8 bases align to TRBD1. The length of the CDR3 is 14 residues. Germline lookup yields CDR1 SQVTM and CDR2 ANQGSEA.

The chain links TRBV6-1 to TRBJ2-5, with D tentatively TRBD1 (6 bases). Germline CDR1 MNHNS, CDR2 SASEGT. Deletions cut 3 bases from V and 5 bases from J, with 22 bases between. The CDR3 sequence is 17 residues long. This chain's CDR3 is CASSDYTGTSVRETQYF. The CDR3 DNA follows: TGTGCCAGCAGTGACTACACCGGGACAAGCGTTAGGGAGACCCAGTACTTC.

The rearrangement links TRBV6-2 or TRBV6-3 to TRBJ1-5, with TRBD1 as a possible D gene (6 bases). Germline lookup yields CDR1 MNHEY and CDR2 SVGEGT. The CDR3 is made up of 14 amino acids. Trimming pared 4 bases from V and 4 bases from J, leaving 11 bases between. Here the CDR3 reads CASSFVTGNQPQHF. CDR3 DNA: TGTGCCAGCAGTTTTGTTACAGGGAATCAGCCCCAGCATTTT.

The V gene is TRBV3-1 (or the pseudogene TRBV3-2), the J gene TRBJ1-6, with D maybe TRBD1 (6 bases). CDR3 length equals 15 residues. V lost 4 bases and J lost 9, with 16 bases in between. CDR1 is LGHDT and CDR2 is YNNKEL in the germline V gene (reference sequence). The CDR3 DNA reads TGTGCCAGCAGCCCCTCAAACAGGGTAGGTTCACCCCTCCACTTT. Amino acid sequence: CASSPSNRVGSPLHF.

The V gene is TRBV9, the J gene TRBJ1-1; 8 positions agree with TRBD1. Germline V CDR1 and CDR2: SGDLS, YYNGEE. CDR3 length: 15 residues. Germline trimming cut 4 bases from V and 0 bases from J; bases unmatched to any gene: 5. Here the CDR3 reads CASSPYRGVNTEAFF. The CDR3 coding sequence is TGTGCCAGCAGCCCTTACAGGGGGGTGAACACTGAAGCTTTCTTT.

The chain is built from TRBV3-1 (or the pseudogene TRBV3-2) and TRBJ2-2; 7 bases map to TRBD1. This CDR3 has 16 residues. V was pared by 1 base and J by 4 bases, with 6 bases of the junction left unmatched. Germline-derived CDR1 and CDR2 are LGHDT and YNNKEL (reference sequence). The DNA for the CDR3 is TGTGCCAGCAGCCAAGGCGCGACAGGGACCACCGGGGAGCTGTTTTTT. Protein product: CASSQGATGTTGELFF.

The gene calls are TRBV7-2 and TRBJ2-7, with 8 bases identical to TRBD2. Germline-derived CDR1 and CDR2 are SGHTA and FQGNSA. The V gene end was trimmed by 1 base and the J gene end by 4 bases; junction bases not matched to a gene: 15. CDR3 size: 18 residues. The CDR3 region is CASSLGSGYGGAAYEQYF. The DNA for the CDR3 is TGTGCCAGCAGCTTAGGTTCCGGGTACGGGGGGGCCGCTTACGAGCAGTACTTC. The complete variable domain, with remaining parts taken from reference TRBV7-2 and TRBJ2-7, reads GAGVSQSPSNKVTEKGKDVELRCDPISGHTALYWYRQSLGQGLEFLIYFQGNSAPDKSGLPSDRFSAERTGGSVSTLTIQRTQQEDSAVYLCASSLGSGYGGAAYEQYFGPGTRLTVT.

The V and J genes are TRBV4-2 and TRBJ1-4, with 8 bases lining up with TRBD1. V gave up 3 bases and J gave up 7 bases; unmatched junction bases: 10. Germline V lookup: CDR1 LGHNA, CDR2 YNFKEQ. The CDR3 is 16 amino acids. CDR3 sequence: CASSQVTTGVTEKLFF. The CDR3 nucleotides read TGTGCCAGCAGCCAGGTTACGACAGGGGTGACTGAAAAACTGTTTTTT.

The chain recombines TRBV28 with TRBJ1-2, with 9 bases aligning to TRBD1. CDR1 is MDHEN and CDR2 is SYDVKM in the germline V gene. The CDR3 runs 15 residues. Trimming cost V 4 bases and J 5 bases; bases outside gene matches: 8. CDR3 sequence (DNA): TGTGCCAGCAGTTATGTGGGACAGGGTAGATATGGCTACACCTTC. Its translation: CASSYVGQGRYGYTF.

This chain uses TRBV28 with TRBJ1-1; D is uncertain. Trimming left V 6 bases short and J 8 bases short, with 13 bases between. Per germline, CDR1 MDHEN and CDR2 SYDVKM. The CDR3 is 12 amino acids. CDR3 region: CASSAAVQEAFF. CDR3 bases: TGTGCCAGCAGCGCCGCGGTTCAGGAAGCTTTCTTT.

CDR3 sequence: CASSGGVREGNYGYTF. The CDR3 DNA follows: TGCGCCAGCAGTGGAGGGGTCAGGGAGGGCAACTATGGCTACACCTTC. This chain connects TRBV10-1 to TRBJ1-2; D possibly corresponds to TRBD1 (5 bases). Germline assignment: CDR1 WNHNN and CDR2 SYGVQD (reference sequence). The CDR3 covers 16 residues. V was pared by 4 bases and J by 2 bases, with 17 bases between.

This rearrangement joins TRBV24-1 to TRBJ2-3; possible D gene TRBD1, 5 bases. CDR3 length: 16 amino acids. Germline-derived CDR1 and CDR2 are KGHDR and SFDVKD. V was cut by 1 base and J by 0 bases, with 10 bases left in between. CDR3: CATSDFSDSSTDTQYF. The CDR3 DNA reads TGTGCCACCAGTGATTTTTCAGACAGCAGCACAGATACGCAGTATTTT.

This chain connects TRBV28 to TRBJ2-3; perhaps TRBD2 as D (7 bases). Germline V gene sequence: CDR1 MDHEN, CDR2 SYDVKM. Trimming pared 8 bases from V and 6 bases from J, leaving 24 bases between. The CDR3 is 16 amino acids. Here the CDR3 reads CASGTVGGALWDTQYF. CDR3 nucleotides: TGTGCCAGCGGAACGGTAGGGGGGGCACTTTGGGATACGCAGTATTTT.

The V call is TRBV10-3, the J call TRBJ1-5, with 7 bases matching TRBD1. Trimming took 2 bases from V and 2 from J; bases not matched to a gene: 3. Germline V gene lookup returns CDR1 ENHRY and CDR2 SYGVKD. The CDR3 is made up of 15 amino acids. CDR3 in DNA: TGTGCCATCAGTGAGGATGGACAGGGCAATCAGCCCCAGCATTTT. Translation gives CAISEDGQGNQPQHF.